Below are 7 T cell receptor beta chains sequenced from a single sample in a study of long-term antiretroviral therapy in people with HIV. This was the immunoSEQ v3.0 assay at survey level. Libraries were prepared by immunoSEQ multiplex PCR; TCRdb keeps only in-frame clonotypes and omits some of them. The sample has more than 35,000 clones, 86% seen once; the top ten hold roughly 3.9%. The sample consisted of unsorted PBMCs, taken just before starting antiretroviral therapy. The source of these receptors is a woman under 30 with HIV.

The sample holds a few counts of this clone. The chain employs TRBV19 and TRBJ1-2; 11 bases agree with TRBD1. The V segment lost 1 base and the J segment 4 bases; nucleotides outside the gene matches: 8. The V gene's germline CDR1 is LNHDA and CDR2 SQIVND (reference sequence). This CDR3 spans 17 amino acids. The chain's CDR3 is CASSIGTGGDSIYGYTF. In nucleotides, the CDR3 is TGTGCCAGTAGTATAGGGACAGGGGGCGACTCCATCTATGGCTACACCTTC. The entire variable domain, with the rest obtained from reference TRBV19 and TRBJ1-2, is as follows: DGGITQSPKYLFRKEGQNVTLSCEQNLNHDAMYWYRQDPGQGLRLIYYSQIVNDFQKGDIAEGYSVSREKKESFPLTVTSAQKNPTAFYLCASSIGTGGDSIYGYTFGSGTRLTVV.

The rearrangement joins TRBV28 to TRBJ2-3; 7 positions agree with TRBD1. Germline CDR1 is MDHEN and CDR2 is SYDVKM. The CDR3 loop spans 15 amino acids. V trimming: 6 bases; J trimming: 0 bases; junction bases outside the gene matches: 6. The CDR3 reads CASSFRDSSTDTQYF. CDR3 in DNA: TGTGCCAGCAGCTTCCGGGACAGCAGCACAGATACGCAGTATTTT.

Details on this clone: Other DNA variants within this sample encode the same CDR3. The V gene is TRBV5-1, the J gene TRBJ2-3, with D unclear. Germline CDR1 reads SGHRS; CDR2 reads YFSETQ. The CDR3 totals 15 residues. Trimming shortened V by 0 bases and J by 0 bases, and 8 bases separated the two germline ends. Here the CDR3 DNA reads TGCGCCAGCAGCTTGGAGCGCACTAGCACAGATACGCAGTATTTT. Translation gives CASSLERTSTDTQYF.

This rearrangement joins TRBV5-1 to TRBJ2-5; 8 nucleotides line up with TRBD1. The CDR3 extends over 17 amino acids. CDR1 is SGHRS, CDR2 YFSETQ, per germline. V trimming: 0 bases; J trimming: 4 bases; junction bases outside the gene matches: 11. CDR3 in amino acids: CASSLASPGGVGETQYF. The CDR3 DNA reads TGCGCCAGCAGCTTGGCCAGTCCAGGGGGCGTAGGAGAGACCCAGTACTTC.

The chain joins TRBV28 to TRBJ2-4, with D possibly being TRBD1 (6 bases). From germline, CDR1 is MDHEN and CDR2 SYDVKM. The CDR3 is made up of 16 amino acids. Trimming took 5 bases from V and 0 from J, leaving 14 bases between them. CDR3 in amino acids: CASSPDSIGAKNIQYF. The DNA for the CDR3 is TGTGCCAGCAGTCCGGACAGTATAGGAGCCAAAAACATTCAGTACTTC.

This chain uses TRBV7-9 with TRBJ2-2, with 9 bases lining up with TRBD1. Germline values: CDR1 SEHNR, CDR2 FQNEAQ (reference sequence). V lost 1 base to trimming and J lost 8 bases; unmatched junction nucleotides: 8. CDR3 length: 16 amino acids. CDR3 amino acids: CASSLELNRGQGELFF. The CDR3 DNA follows: TGTGCCAGCAGCTTAGAGTTGAACAGGGGGCAAGGGGAGCTGTTTTTT.

This chain joins TRBV2 and TRBJ2-7; 10 bases line up with TRBD2. This CDR3 is 13 amino acids long. CDR1 is SNHLY and CDR2 is FYNNEI in the germline V gene. The CDR3 coding sequence is TGTGGCTTAGCGGGAGGCCAATCCTACGAGCAGTACTTC. It specifies CGLAGGQSYEQYF.